The 20 T cell receptor beta chains reported below all come from one sample, sequenced in a study of identical twins. TCRdb recomputed calls from the 5' RACE reads with MiXCR, one row per CDR3 protein. The profile covers approximately 1.8 million distinct CDR3 sequences, with about 32% appearing a single time and about 0.27% taken by the ten largest. Sequencing was done on a sample of cord blood. Receptors originate from a newborn girl in good health.

Details on this clonotype: Its ends do not fully match the called genes, so a read error is possible. The rearrangement uses TRBV28 and TRBJ2-7; 9 bases align to TRBD1. Germline V gene data show CDR1 as MDHEN and CDR2 as SYDVKM. The CDR3 extends over 16 amino acids. CDR3 nucleotides: TGTGCCAGCAGTTTATTAACGGGACAGGGCTCCTACAAGCAGTACTTC. Encoded protein: CASSLLTGQGSYKQYF.

This clonotype has only a few counts. This CDR3 reads CSVESLSGANVLTF. CDR3 DNA: TGCAGCGTTGAATCTTTATCTGGGGCCAACGTCCTGACTTTC. This sequence joins TRBV29-1 and TRBJ2-6; no definite D call. The V and J ends lost 2 bases and 1 base respectively, with 6 bases between them. The germline V gene has CDR1 SQVTM and CDR2 ANQGSEA. The CDR3 runs to 14 residues.

The chain carries TRBV20-1 and TRBJ2-1, with no clear D. Between the trimmed V and J ends, which lost 6 bases and 6 bases, there was a span of 12 bases. Germline CDR1 is DFQATT and CDR2 is SNEGSKA (reference sequence). The CDR3 has 12 amino acids. CDR3 bases: TGCAGTGCCAACTTACTTAGCAATGAGCAGTTCTTC. It is translated as CSANLLSNEQFF.

This clonotype has a single count. This CDR3 reads CASSLDTVSGNTIYF. DNA of the CDR3: TGTGCCAGCAGTTTAGATACGGTCTCTGGAAACACCATATATTTT. V gene TRBV28 combines with J gene TRBJ1-3; no clear D. Trimming removed 2 bases at V and 0 bases at J, with 8 bases between. Germline V gene sequence: CDR1 MDHEN, CDR2 SYDVKM. There are 15 residues in the CDR3.

This clonotype was picked up many times. The rearrangement links TRBV7-9 to TRBJ2-3, with D perhaps matching TRBD1 or TRBD2 (5 bases each). Trimming cost V 1 base and J 6 bases, with 8 bases left between them. CDR3 length: 13 amino acids. Looked up from germline, CDR1 is SEHNR and CDR2 is FQNEAQ (reference sequence). The CDR3 DNA follows: TGTGCCAGCAGCTTAGTCAGGGAGGATACGCAGTATTTT. Protein product: CASSLVREDTQYF.

The J gene is TRBJ2-2, the V gene TRBV24-1; 8 bases match TRBD1. The germline CDR1 and CDR2 sequences are KGHDR and SFDVKD. V trimming: 1 base; J trimming: 0 bases; junction bases outside the gene matches: 3. This CDR3 is built from 17 residues. The CDR3 DNA reads as TGTGCCACCAGTGATTTAGGACAGGGTCCGAACACCGGGGAGCTGTTTTTT. Amino acids: CATSDLGQGPNTGELFF.

The rearrangement links TRBV4-1 to TRBJ1-2; D is perhaps TRBD1 (6 bases). Trimming took off 3 bases at V and 2 bases at J, with 13 bases between the two ends. CDR3 length equals 15 residues. Germline V lookup: CDR1 MGHRA, CDR2 YSYEKL. For the CDR3, the DNA is TGCGCCAGCAGCCACTCGGGACATGAGAACTATGGCTACACCTTC. It specifies CASSHSGHENYGYTF.

This clonotype has ten or more counts. One end of the junction does not line up with germline, which may come from a read error. This sequence joins TRBV9 and TRBJ2-1; TRBD2 aligns across 9 bases. CDR1 SGDLS and CDR2 YYNGEE come from the germline V gene. The CDR3 loop spans 15 amino acids. The CDR3 region is CASSAGLAPYNEQFF. For the CDR3, the DNA is TGCGCCAGCAGCGCCGGACTAGCGCCTTACAATGAGCAGTTCTTC.

This chain uses TRBV2 with TRBJ2-1, with 7 bases fitting TRBD2. This CDR3 is built from 16 residues. Germline V lookup: CDR1 SNHLY, CDR2 FYNNEI. J gave up 0 bases and V 4 bases, and 6 bases lay outside the gene matches. Here the CDR3 reads CASSVSSGVSYNEQFF. The CDR3 DNA reads as TGTGCCAGCAGTGTCTCTAGCGGAGTCTCCTACAATGAGCAGTTCTTC.

As to this clonotype: The junction departs from the called germline gene at one end, perhaps through a read error. The chain recombines TRBV28 with TRBJ2-7; 8 nucleotides match TRBD1. CDR1 and CDR2 (germline): MDHEN, SYDVKM. The CDR3 totals 14 residues. The CDR3: CASGLPRGPYEQYF. CDR3 in DNA: TGTGCCAGCGGTTTACCCAGGGGGCCGTACGAGCAGTACTTC.

The gene calls are TRBV7-8 and TRBJ2-2; D gene uncertain. The CDR3 spans 11 residues. Per the germline V gene, CDR1 is SGHVS and CDR2 is FQNEAQ. Trimming cost V 7 bases and J 7 bases, with 7 bases left between them. The CDR3 nucleotides read TGTGCCAGCAACAAGTACGGGGAGCTGTTTTTT. It is translated as CASNKYGELFF. Looking up the rest from reference TRBV7-8 and TRBJ2-2 gives the full variable domain: GAGVSQSPRYKVAKRGQDVALRCDPISGHVSLFWYQQALGQGPEFLTYFQNEAQLDKSGLPSDRFFAERPEGSVSTLKIQRTQQEDSAVYLCASNKYGELFFGEGSRLTVL.

This chain links TRBV6-6 with TRBJ2-3; the match to TRBD2 covers 12 bases. With V trimmed by 2 bases and J by 4 bases, 4 bases remained unmatched. Germline CDR1 and CDR2: MNHNY and SVGAGI (reference sequence). CDR3 length: 16 amino acids. The chain's CDR3 is CASSYGTSGFADTQYF. CDR3 coding DNA: TGTGCCAGCAGTTACGGGACTAGCGGGTTCGCAGATACGCAGTATTTT.

This clonotype was counted only a few times. V is TRBV5-1 and J is TRBJ2-3; TRBD1 is a possible D gene (6 bases). The germline V and J ends were trimmed by 0 bases and 2 bases, with 10 bases remaining between them. From germline, CDR1 is SGHRS and CDR2 YFSETQ. CDR3 length: 15 residues. The CDR3 nucleotides read TGCGCCAGCAGCTTGGTTAGGGGACACACAGATACGCAGTATTTT. Amino acid sequence: CASSLVRGHTDTQYF.

This clonotype turned up a few times. The V call is TRBV12-3 or TRBV12-4, the J call TRBJ2-5; 8 bases are shared with TRBD2. This CDR3 region has 15 residues. The V segment lost 4 bases and the J segment 5 bases; nucleotides outside the gene matches: 9. The CDR3 nucleotides read TGTGCCAGCAGTTGGAGTAGCGGGGCTAGGGAGACCCAGTACTTC. Translation gives CASSWSSGARETQYF.

V gene TRBV7-2 combines with J gene TRBJ1-1, with unresolved D. The CDR3 runs 12 residues. The germline CDR1 and CDR2 sequences are SGHTA and FQGNSA. V lost 2 bases and J lost 6, with 7 bases in between. Here the CDR3 DNA reads TGTGCCAGCAGCTTAAGATCTTCTGAAGCTTTCTTT. It encodes CASSLRSSEAFF.

On this clonotype: One end of the junction fails to match germline, which may point to a read error. The chain uses TRBV6-6 and TRBJ2-5; 13 nucleotides agree with TRBD2. Germline V lookup: CDR1 MNHNY, CDR2 SVGAGI (reference sequence). This CDR3 spans 16 amino acids. DNA of the CDR3: TGTGCCAGCAGCTACTCACTAGCGGGGGGGCAAGAGACCCAGTACTTC. Its protein is CASSYSLAGGQETQYF.

This clonotype has a count of ten or more. One junction end disagrees with the germline gene, perhaps due to a read error. The chain has TRBV5-1 and TRBJ1-1; D perhaps matches TRBD1 (6 bases). Germline lookup yields CDR1 SGHRS and CDR2 YFSETQ. The CDR3 runs 12 residues. The CDR3 region has the DNA TGCGCCAGCAGGGACCGGGACACCGAAGCTTTCTTT. It is translated as CASRDRDTEAFF. The full variable domain, in which reference TRBV5-1 and TRBJ1-1 provide the parts outside the CDR3, is KAGVTQTPRYLIKTRGQQVTLSCSPISGHRSVSWYQQTPGQGLQFLFEYFSETQRNKGNFPGRFSGRQFSNSRSEMNVSTLELGDSALYLCASRDRDTEAFFGQGTRLTVV.

This chain joins TRBV6-1 and TRBJ2-3; tentatively, D is TRBD1 (5 bases). Germline-derived CDR1 and CDR2 are MNHNS and SASEGT. The CDR3 is 14 residues long. V was trimmed by 7 bases and J by 4 bases, leaving 15 bases between them. The CDR3 DNA follows: TGTGCCAGCATTATAGGGGAAGGAGCAGATACGCAGTATTTT. Protein sequence: CASIIGEGADTQYF.

V is TRBV3-1 and J is TRBJ1-2; D remains ambiguous. The CDR3 spans 15 residues. Trimming took 0 bases from V and 7 from J, leaving 15 bases between them. Germline V CDR1 and CDR2: LGHDT, YNNKEL (reference sequence). The CDR3 nucleotides are TGTGCCAGCAGCCAAGAGAATAGGGCAGACTGTGGCTACACCTTC. The encoded protein is CASSQENRADCGYTF.

This chain connects TRBV5-1 to TRBJ2-7, with unresolved D. V lost 2 bases to trimming and J lost 2 bases, with 20 bases between them. CDR1 is SGHRS, CDR2 YFSETQ, per germline. The CDR3 totals 17 residues. Here the CDR3 reads CASSFRKGSALAYEQYF. CDR3 in DNA: TGCGCCAGCAGCTTCCGGAAAGGGTCCGCGCTGGCCTACGAGCAGTACTTC.